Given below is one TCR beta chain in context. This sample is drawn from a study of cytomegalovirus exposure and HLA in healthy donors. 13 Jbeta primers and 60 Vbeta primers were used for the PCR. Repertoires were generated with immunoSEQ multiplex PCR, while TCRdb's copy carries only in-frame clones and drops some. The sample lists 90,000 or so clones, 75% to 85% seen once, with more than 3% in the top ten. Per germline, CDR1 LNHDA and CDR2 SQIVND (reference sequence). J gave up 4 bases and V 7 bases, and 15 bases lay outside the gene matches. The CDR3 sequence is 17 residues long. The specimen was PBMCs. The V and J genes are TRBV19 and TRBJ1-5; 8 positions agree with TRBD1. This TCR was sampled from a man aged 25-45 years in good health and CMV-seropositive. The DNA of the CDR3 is TGTGCCAGTACCCCAGGGGGCCCGTCTTACTCTAATCAGCCCCAGCATTTT. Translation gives CASTPGGPSYSNQPQHF.